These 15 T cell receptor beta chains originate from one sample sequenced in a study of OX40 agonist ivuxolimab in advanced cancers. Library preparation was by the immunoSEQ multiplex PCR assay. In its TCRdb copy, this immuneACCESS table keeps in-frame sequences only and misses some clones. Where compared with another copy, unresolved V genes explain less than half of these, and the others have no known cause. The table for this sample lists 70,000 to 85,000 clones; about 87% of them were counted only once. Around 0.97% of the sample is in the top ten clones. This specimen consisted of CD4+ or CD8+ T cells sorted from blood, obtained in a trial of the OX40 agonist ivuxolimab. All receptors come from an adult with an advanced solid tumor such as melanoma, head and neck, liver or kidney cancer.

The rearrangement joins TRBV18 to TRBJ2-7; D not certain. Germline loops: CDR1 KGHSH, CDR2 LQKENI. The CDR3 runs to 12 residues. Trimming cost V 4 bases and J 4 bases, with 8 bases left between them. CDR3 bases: TGTGCCAGCTCACAATACGGGTACGAGCAGTACTTC. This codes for CASSQYGYEQYF.

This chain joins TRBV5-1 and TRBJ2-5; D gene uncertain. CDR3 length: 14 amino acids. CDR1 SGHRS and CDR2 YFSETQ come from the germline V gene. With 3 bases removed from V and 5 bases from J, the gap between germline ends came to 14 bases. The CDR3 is CASSWVGIRETQYF. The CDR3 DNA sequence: TGCGCCAGCAGCTGGGTAGGGATTCGGGAGACCCAGTACTTC.

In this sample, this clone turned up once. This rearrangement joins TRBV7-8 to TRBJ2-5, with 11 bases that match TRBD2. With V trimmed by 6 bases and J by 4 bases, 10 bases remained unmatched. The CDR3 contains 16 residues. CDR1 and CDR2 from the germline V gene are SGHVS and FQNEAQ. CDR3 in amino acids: CASRRLAGGWGETQYF. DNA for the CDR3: TGTGCCAGCAGGCGGCTAGCGGGAGGATGGGGAGAGACCCAGTACTTC.

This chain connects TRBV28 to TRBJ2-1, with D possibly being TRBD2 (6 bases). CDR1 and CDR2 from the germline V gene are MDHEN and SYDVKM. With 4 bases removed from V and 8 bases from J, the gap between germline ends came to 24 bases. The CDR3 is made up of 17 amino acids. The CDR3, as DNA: TGTGCCAGCAGTTCCCATCAACTCGGGGGTTTAGGCGATGAGCAGTTCTTC. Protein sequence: CASSSHQLGGLGDEQFF.

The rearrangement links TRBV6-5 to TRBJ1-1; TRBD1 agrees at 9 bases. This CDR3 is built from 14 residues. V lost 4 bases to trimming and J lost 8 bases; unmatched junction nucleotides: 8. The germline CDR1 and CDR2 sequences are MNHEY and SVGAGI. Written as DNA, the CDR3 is TGTGCCAGCAGTTCCGTGACAGGGGGTCGGGAAGCTTTCTTT. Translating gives CASSSVTGGREAFF.

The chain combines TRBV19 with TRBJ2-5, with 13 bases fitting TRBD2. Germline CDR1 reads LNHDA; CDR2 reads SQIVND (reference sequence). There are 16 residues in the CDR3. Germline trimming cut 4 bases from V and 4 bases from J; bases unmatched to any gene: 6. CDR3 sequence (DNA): TGTGCCAGTAGTAAACTAGCGGGAGGGCCCGGAGAGACCCAGTACTTC. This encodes CASSKLAGGPGETQYF.

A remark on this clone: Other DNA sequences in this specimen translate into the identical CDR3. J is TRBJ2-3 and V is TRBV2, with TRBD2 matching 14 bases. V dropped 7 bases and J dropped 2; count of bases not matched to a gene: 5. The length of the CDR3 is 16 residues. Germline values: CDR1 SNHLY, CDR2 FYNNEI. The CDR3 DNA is TGTGCCAGCACCAAGGGACTAGCGGGGGCCACAGATACGCAGTATTTT. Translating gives CASTKGLAGATDTQYF.

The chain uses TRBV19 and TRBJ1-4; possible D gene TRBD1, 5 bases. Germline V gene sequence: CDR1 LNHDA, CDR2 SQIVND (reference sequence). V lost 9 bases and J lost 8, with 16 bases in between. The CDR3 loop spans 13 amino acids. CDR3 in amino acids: CASLFRAEEKLFF. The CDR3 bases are TGTGCCAGCCTCTTCAGGGCCGAAGAAAAACTGTTTTTT.

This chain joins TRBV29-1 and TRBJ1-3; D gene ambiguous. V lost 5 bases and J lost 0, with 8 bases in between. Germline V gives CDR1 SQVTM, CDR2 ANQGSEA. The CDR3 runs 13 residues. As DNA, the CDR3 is TGCAGCGTTAAAACACTCTCTGGAAACACCATATATTTT. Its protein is CSVKTLSGNTIYF.

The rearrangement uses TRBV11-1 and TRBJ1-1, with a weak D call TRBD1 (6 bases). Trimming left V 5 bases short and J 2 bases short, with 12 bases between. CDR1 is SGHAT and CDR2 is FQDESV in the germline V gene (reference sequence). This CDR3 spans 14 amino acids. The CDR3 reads CASSASRGNTEAFF. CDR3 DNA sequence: TGTGCCAGCAGCGCCTCCAGGGGTAACACTGAAGCTTTCTTT.

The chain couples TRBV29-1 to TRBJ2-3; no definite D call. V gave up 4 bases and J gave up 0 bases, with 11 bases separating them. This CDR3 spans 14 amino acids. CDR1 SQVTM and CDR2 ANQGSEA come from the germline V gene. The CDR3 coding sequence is TGCAGCGTTGGGGCAGTTTTTAGCACAGATACGCAGTATTTT. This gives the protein CSVGAVFSTDTQYF.

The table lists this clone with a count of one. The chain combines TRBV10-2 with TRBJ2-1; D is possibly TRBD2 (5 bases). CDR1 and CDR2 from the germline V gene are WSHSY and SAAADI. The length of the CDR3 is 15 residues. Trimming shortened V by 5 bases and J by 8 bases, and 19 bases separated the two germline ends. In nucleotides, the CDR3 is TGCGCCAGCAGTCCAGGATCCGCTAGCTCCCATGAGCAGTTCTTC. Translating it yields CASSPGSASSHEQFF.

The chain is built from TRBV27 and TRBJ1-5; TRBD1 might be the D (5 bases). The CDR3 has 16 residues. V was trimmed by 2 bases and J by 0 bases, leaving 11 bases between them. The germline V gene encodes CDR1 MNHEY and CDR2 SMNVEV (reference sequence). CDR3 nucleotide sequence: TGTGCCAGCAGTTTAAACGGGGGGTATAGCAATCAGCCCCAGCATTTT. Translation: CASSLNGGYSNQPQHF.

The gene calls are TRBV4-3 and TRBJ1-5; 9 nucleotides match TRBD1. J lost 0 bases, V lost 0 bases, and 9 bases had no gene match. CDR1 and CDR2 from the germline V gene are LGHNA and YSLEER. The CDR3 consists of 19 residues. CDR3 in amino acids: CASSQDLGGQGLSNQPQHF. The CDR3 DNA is TGCGCCAGCAGCCAAGATCTTGGGGGACAGGGACTTAGCAATCAGCCCCAGCATTTT.

DNA of the CDR3: TGTGCCAGTAGTCGCCGGACAGGGGGATTGAACACTGAAGCTTTCTTT. Its translation is CASSRRTGGLNTEAFF. This chain connects TRBV19 to TRBJ1-1, with 10 bases fitting TRBD1. CDR3 length: 16 residues. V was pared by 5 bases and J by 0 bases, with 6 bases of the junction left unmatched. Per the germline V gene, CDR1 is LNHDA and CDR2 is SQIVND (reference sequence). Full variable domain (remainder filled in from reference TRBV19 and TRBJ1-1): DGGITQSPKYLFRKEGQNVTLSCEQNLNHDAMYWYRQDPGQGLRLIYYSQIVNDFQKGDIAEGYSVSREKKESFPLTVTSAQKNPTAFYLCASSRRTGGLNTEAFFGQGTRLTVV.